This T cell receptor beta chain was identified in a study of cytomegalovirus exposure and HLA in healthy donors. Study-wide results and caveats: Subsequent analysis of the 120 or so validation repertoires found a tendency for first-cohort TCR clusters to co-occur. Usually a TCR sequence was rare, but some public TCRs were found in many donors.

The protocol was immunoSEQ multiplex PCR, while the TCRdb copy is restricted to in-frame clones and leaves out a portion. The data show about 200,000 clones, around 87% seen once. As to this clone: Antigen unknown.

Germline-derived CDR1 and CDR2 are MNHNS and SASEGT. The CDR3 covers 17 residues. V gave up 2 bases and J gave up 5 bases; unmatched junction bases: 6. The TCR comes from a woman aged 18-29 years in good health and CMV-seropositive. V is TRBV6-1 and J is TRBJ2-2, with 12 positions matching TRBD1. The sequenced sample was PBMCs. The CDR3 region is CASSERGQGASTGELFF. The CDR3 DNA is TGTGCCAGCAGTGAAAGGGGACAGGGGGCAAGTACCGGGGAGCTGTTTTTT.